This T cell receptor (beta chain) was captured in a study of T cell responses to AZD1222 COVID-19 vaccine. For the study at large: Pooled samples include second doses given at about 4 or 12 weeks. General study points: Spike-specific TCR breadth rose after two AZD1222 doses, and depth rose as well. Donors were mostly white British, more females; clonal diversity possibly underestimated.

With respect to this clone: Its specificity is not known.

Losses at the gene ends were 3 bases for V and 1 base for J; bases not matched to a gene: 5. Germline CDR1 is LGHNA and CDR2 is YNFKEQ. The CDR3 has 18 residues. Generated by immunoSEQ multiplex PCR, the TCRdb table keeps only in-frame clones and is missing some. The sample records around 110,000 clones, more than 85% being singletons. The TCR was taken from an adult in good health. The chain links TRBV4-2 to TRBJ2-1; 14 bases fit TRBD2. Source: peripheral blood, taken on day 0 of AZD1222 vaccination. The CDR3 spells CASSHGLAGGGSYNEQFF. CDR3 coding DNA: TGTGCCAGCAGCCACGGACTAGCGGGAGGAGGGTCCTACAATGAGCAGTTCTTC.